This T cell receptor beta chain was retrieved from a study of blood T cell repertoires in COVID-19 (TCRdb year 2020). About the study as a whole: Samples covering the acute and convalescent phases of COVID-19 were provided by collaborators in the United States, Italy and Spain. Where available, HLA class I and class II types were obtained from metadata supplied by the sample provider rather than from assay-based typing. Deeply sampled blood TCRbeta repertoires from subjects exposed to, actively infected with, or recovered from COVID-19 were included in the dataset. Nearly every sample came with metadata listing a de-identified subject ID, COVID-19 status, age in years and sex. A freely available public database, intended as a resource for researchers studying the immune response to SARS-CoV-2, is where the repertoires were released. Samples were obtained from the ongoing ImmuneRACE study (first 160 participants) and from some 1,200 subjects provided by 6 global collaborators. The material from the prospective study consisted of cDNA or gDNA derived from T cells, B-cell-depleted T cells, or PBMCs. Points the paper makes about the study in general: How much clinical and demographic metadata was included differed by source and by participant, and the metadata was provided uncurated.

Each collaborating institution followed its own protocols to collect whole blood in K2EDTA tubes. Collaborator samples were shipped for TCRbeta analysis as frozen whole blood, isolated PBMCs, or DNA extracted from either sample type. Including the terminal cysteine and phenylalanine, the CDR3 comprises 12 residues. Just the 36-base CDR3 DNA is kept, in frame starting at base 1. From a lookup of the germline V gene, CDR1 and CDR2 are SGHRS and YFSETQ. Germline trimming: 9 bases from V, 5 bases from J; junction bases outside gene matches: 4. TCRbeta CDR3 regions were amplified from genomic DNA by means of the immunoSEQ Assay, a bias-controlled multiplex PCR. Processing in the source paper ran as follows. Nucleated cell counts per sample were estimated from amplification of reference gene primers within the assay. Sequence reads were collapsed and filtered to measure the absolute abundance of every unique TCRbeta CDR3 rearrangement. Productive Simpson clonality was computed per sample as the square root of Simpson's diversity index over productive rearrangements. TCRdb carries this immuneACCESS record with in-frame sequences only. Its versions omit some clonotypes, under half of them owing to an unresolved V gene in the studies checked, with the rest unexplained. V, J and clone size derive from that table, while D and trimming were established from the DNA sequence. This sample is represented by approximately 210,000 clones; roughly 81% of them were singletons. Clones ranked in the top ten supply 5.1% of the sample.

A remark on this clone: It has no known antigen specificity. No much larger clone is present one base from it, and per-base qualities are unavailable.

The source is a woman in her 70s with active or convalescent COVID-19. Sequences were obtained from peripheral blood. The chain couples TRBV5-1 to TRBJ2-2, with TRBD1 matching 7 junction bases. For the CDR3, the sequence is CATYRGTGELFF. The DNA reads as follows: TGCGCCACGTACAGGGGAACCGGGGAGCTGTTTTTT.